A single T cell receptor beta chain is shown here with its context. Antigen: not known. Profiled with immunoSEQ multiplex PCR; TCRdb holds only in-frame clones, not every one. This sample has around 63,000 clones, with roughly 90% found just once. The data belong to a study of cytomegalovirus exposure and HLA in healthy donors. Study outcomes and limitations: That first-cohort TCR clusters tended to co-occur in the 120 or so validation repertoires was found in a later analysis. It was 150 to 200 TCR beta chains that were listed as cytomegalovirus-associated. Specificity for CMV antigens was confirmed in vitro for a few of the CMV-associated chains.

Trimming took off 4 bases at V and 0 bases at J, with 2 bases between the two ends. Germline CDR1 reads SEHNR; CDR2 reads FQNEAQ (reference sequence). The CDR3 is made up of 12 amino acids. The donors belonged to the approximately 120-subject validation cohort, separate from the roughly 600-subject first cohort. The chain joins TRBV7-9 to TRBJ2-3; D gene ambiguous. This receptor was obtained from a woman between 18 and 29 years old in good health and CMV-seronegative. Sequenced material: PBMCs. CDR3 nucleotide sequence: TGTGCCAGCAGCTCGAGCACAGATACGCAGTATTTT. Amino acid sequence: CASSSSTDTQYF.